Below, one T cell receptor (beta chain) is given with its context. Its antigen is unknown. These data originate in a study of cytomegalovirus exposure and HLA in healthy donors. Findings and caveats of the study: Sequencing likely produced, as an artifact, a cluster of highly shared sequence variants.

PCR employed 60 Vbeta and 13 Jbeta primers. Only in-frame clones appear in the TCRdb table, and some are missing; sequencing was by immunoSEQ multiplex PCR. The repertoire holds roughly 150,000 clones, with around 73% as singletons. J was trimmed by 4 bases and V by 2 bases; bases with no gene match: 6. Germline V CDR1 and CDR2: SNHLY, FYNNEI. The CDR3 has 15 amino acids. This chain joins TRBV2 and TRBJ2-7, with 9 bases matching TRBD2. The sample consisted of PBMCs. The receptor was derived from a male donor in good health and CMV-seronegative. DNA for the CDR3: TGTGCCAGCAGTGAATGGGCTAGCGGGATTTACGAGCAGTACTTC. This codes for CASSEWASGIYEQYF.